Described below is a single T cell receptor beta chain sequence and its context. What antigen it recognizes has not been identified. One base away there is no much larger clone; base qualities are not given. The library was produced with the immunoSEQ multiplex PCR assay. TCRdb mirrors the immuneACCESS table, restricted to in-frame sequences. Some clones are absent from its copies; in checked studies, under half trace to an unresolved V gene, and the reason for the others is unknown. The sample table contains 50,000 to 70,000 clones; only one count was recorded for approximately 95% of them. The biggest ten clones account for about 1.1% of the sample. Reading the germline V gene gives CDR1 MRHNA and CDR2 SNTAGT. The CDR3 has 14 amino acids, counting the end cysteine and phenylalanine. Here the CDR3 DNA is all that survives: 42 bases in frame from base 1. Relative to germline, V is 4 bases shorter and J is 8 bases shorter, with 17 bases between their ends.

These data are taken from a study of control samples from healthy donors and cancer patients (dated by TCRdb to 2018 to 2021). The TCR comes from a woman aged 18-29 years in good health. The specimen sequenced was blood. Here the chain combines TRBV6-4 and TRBJ1-2; the D gene assignment is ambiguous. Here the CDR3 is given as CASSAYLGSRGYTF. In nucleotides, the sequence is TGTGCCAGCAGTGCTTATTTAGGGTCGCGCGGCTACACCTTC.